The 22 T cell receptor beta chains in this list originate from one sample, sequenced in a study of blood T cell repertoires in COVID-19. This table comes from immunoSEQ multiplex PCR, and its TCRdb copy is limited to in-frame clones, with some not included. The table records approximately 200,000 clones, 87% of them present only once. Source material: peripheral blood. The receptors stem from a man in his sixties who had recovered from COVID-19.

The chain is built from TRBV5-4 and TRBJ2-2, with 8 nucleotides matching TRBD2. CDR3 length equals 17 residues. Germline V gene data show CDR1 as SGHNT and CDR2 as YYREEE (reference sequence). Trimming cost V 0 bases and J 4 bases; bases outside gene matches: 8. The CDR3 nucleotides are TGTGCCAGCAGCTTGGGGCTAGCGGGTGCGGTCACCGGGGAGCTGTTTTTT. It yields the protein CASSLGLAGAVTGELFF. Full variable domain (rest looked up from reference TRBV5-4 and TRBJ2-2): ETGVTQSPTHLIKTRGQQVTLRCSSQSGHNTVSWYQQALGQGPQFIFQYYREEENGRGNFPPRFSGLQFPNYSSELNVNALELDDSALYLCASSLGLAGAVTGELFFGEGSRLTVL.

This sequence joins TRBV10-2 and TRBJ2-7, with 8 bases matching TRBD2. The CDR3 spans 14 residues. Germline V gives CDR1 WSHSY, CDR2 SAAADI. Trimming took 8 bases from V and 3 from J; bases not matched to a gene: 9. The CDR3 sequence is CASSLAGGGYEQYF. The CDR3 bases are TGCGCCAGCTCCCTGGCGGGAGGCGGCTACGAGCAGTACTTC.

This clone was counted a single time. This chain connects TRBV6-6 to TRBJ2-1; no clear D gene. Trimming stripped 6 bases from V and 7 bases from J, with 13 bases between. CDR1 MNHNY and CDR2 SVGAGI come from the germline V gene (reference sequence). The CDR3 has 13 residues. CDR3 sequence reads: CASSPLTGNEQFF. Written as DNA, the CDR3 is TGTGCCAGCAGCCCCTTGACTGGGAATGAGCAGTTCTTC.

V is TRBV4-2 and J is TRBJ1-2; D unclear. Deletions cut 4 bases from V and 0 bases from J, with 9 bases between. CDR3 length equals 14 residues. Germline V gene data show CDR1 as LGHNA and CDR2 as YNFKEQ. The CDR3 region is CASSPPGANYGYTF. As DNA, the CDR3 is TGTGCCAGCAGCCCCCCTGGAGCTAACTATGGCTACACCTTC.

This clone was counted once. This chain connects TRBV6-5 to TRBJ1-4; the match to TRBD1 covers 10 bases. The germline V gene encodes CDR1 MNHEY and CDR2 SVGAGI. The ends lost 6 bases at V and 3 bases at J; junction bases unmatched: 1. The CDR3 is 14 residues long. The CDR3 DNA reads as TGTGCCAGCAGCGGACAGGGGGCTAATGAAAAACTGTTTTTT. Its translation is CASSGQGANEKLFF.

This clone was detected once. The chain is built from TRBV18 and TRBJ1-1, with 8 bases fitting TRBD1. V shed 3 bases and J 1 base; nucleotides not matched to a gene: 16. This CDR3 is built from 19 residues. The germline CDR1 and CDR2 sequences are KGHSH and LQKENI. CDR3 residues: CASSPNRQGWSQSNTEAFF. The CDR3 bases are TGTGCCAGCTCACCCAACCGACAGGGGTGGTCGCAATCGAACACTGAAGCTTTCTTT.

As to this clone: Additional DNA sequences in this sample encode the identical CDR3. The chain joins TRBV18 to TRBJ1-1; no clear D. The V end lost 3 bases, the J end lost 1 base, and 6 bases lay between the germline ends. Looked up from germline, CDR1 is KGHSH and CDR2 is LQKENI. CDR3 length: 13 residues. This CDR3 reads CASSPQKNTEAFF. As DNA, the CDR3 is TGTGCCAGCTCACCCCAGAAGAACACTGAAGCTTTCTTT.

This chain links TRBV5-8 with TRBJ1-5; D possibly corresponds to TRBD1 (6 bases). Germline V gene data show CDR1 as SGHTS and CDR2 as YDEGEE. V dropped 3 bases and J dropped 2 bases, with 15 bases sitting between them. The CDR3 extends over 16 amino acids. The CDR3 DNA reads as TGTGCCAGCAGCTGGGAGGGGGGATCTGGCAATCAGCCCCAGCATTTT. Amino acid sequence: CASSWEGGSGNQPQHF.

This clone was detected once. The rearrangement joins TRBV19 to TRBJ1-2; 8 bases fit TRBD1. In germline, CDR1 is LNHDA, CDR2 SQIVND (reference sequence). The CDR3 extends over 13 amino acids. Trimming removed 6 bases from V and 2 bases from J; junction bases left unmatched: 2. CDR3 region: CASRSGGNYGYTF. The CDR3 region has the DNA TGTGCCAGTAGATCAGGGGGCAACTATGGCTACACCTTC.

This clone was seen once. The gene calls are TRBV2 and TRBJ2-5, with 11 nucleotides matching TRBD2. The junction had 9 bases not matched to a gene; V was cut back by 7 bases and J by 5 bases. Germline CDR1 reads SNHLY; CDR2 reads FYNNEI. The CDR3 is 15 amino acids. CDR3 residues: CASTGTSGRIETQYF. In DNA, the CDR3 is TGTGCCAGCACTGGAACTAGCGGGAGAATCGAGACCCAGTACTTC.

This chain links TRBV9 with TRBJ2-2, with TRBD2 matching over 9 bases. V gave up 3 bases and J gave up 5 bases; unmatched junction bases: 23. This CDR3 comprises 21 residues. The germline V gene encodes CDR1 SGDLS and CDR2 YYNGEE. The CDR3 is CASSGRLLSGGTSPRTGELFF. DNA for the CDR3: TGTGCCAGCAGCGGACGACTCTTGAGCGGGGGGACGTCTCCGAGGACCGGGGAGCTGTTTTTT.

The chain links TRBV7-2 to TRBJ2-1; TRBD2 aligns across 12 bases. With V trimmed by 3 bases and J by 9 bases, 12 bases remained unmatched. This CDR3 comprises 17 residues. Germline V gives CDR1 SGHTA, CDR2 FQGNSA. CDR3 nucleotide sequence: TGTGCCAGCAGCTTTTCTATTGGTCTAGCGGGAGGGGTTGAGCAGTTCTTC. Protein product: CASSFSIGLAGGVEQFF. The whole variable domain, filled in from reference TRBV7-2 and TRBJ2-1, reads GAGVSQSPSNKVTEKGKDVELRCDPISGHTALYWYRQSLGQGLEFLIYFQGNSAPDKSGLPSDRFSAERTGGSVSTLTIQRTQQEDSAVYLCASSFSIGLAGGVEQFFGPGTRLTVL.

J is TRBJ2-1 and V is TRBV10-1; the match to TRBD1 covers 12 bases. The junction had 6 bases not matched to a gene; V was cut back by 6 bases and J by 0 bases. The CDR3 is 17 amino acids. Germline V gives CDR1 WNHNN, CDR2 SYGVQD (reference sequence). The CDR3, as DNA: TGCGCCAGCAGCGGGACAGGGGGCCCCAGCTCCTACAATGAGCAGTTCTTC. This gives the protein CASSGTGGPSSYNEQFF.

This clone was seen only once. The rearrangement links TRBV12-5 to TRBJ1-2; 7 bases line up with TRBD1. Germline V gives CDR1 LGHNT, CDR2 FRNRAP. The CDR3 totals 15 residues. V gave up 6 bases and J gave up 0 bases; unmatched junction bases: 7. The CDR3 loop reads CASGLGTATNYGYTF. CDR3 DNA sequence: TGTGCTAGTGGCCTTGGGACAGCGACTAACTATGGCTACACCTTC.

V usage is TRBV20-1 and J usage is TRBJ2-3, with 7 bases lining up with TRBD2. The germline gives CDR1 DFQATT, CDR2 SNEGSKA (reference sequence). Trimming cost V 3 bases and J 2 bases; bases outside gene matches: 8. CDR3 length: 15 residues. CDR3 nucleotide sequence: TGCAGTGCTAGTGGGGAGCGGGGATCCACAGATACGCAGTATTTT. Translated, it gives CSASGERGSTDTQYF.

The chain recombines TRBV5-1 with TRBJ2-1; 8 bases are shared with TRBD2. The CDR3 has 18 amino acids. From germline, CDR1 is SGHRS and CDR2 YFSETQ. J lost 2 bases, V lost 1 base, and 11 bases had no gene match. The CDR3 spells CASSLTFSGSSPYNEQFF. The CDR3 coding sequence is TGCGCCAGCAGCTTGACATTCAGCGGGAGTAGTCCCTACAATGAGCAGTTCTTC.

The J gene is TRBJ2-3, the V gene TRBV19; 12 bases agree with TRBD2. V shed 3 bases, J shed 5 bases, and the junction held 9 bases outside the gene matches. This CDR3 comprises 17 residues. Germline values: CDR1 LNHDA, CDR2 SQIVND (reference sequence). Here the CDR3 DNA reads TGTGCCAGTAGTATCCCTCTACTAGCGGGGGGAAGAGATACGCAGTATTTT. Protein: CASSIPLLAGGRDTQYF.

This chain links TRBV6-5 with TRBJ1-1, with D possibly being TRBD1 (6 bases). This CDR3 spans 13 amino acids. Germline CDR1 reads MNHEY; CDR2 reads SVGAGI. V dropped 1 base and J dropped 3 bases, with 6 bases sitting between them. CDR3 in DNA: TGTGCCAGCAGTTACTGGACAGACACTGAAGCTTTCTTT. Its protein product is CASSYWTDTEAFF.

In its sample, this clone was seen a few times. The CDR3: CASGAASSYNEQFF. In nucleotides, the CDR3 is TGTGCCAGCGGCGCGGCAAGCTCCTACAATGAGCAGTTCTTC. The V and J genes are TRBV2 and TRBJ2-1; D ambiguous. Germline lookup yields CDR1 SNHLY and CDR2 FYNNEI. There are 14 residues in the CDR3. V lost 8 bases and J lost 0, with 11 bases in between.

CDR3 sequence (DNA): TGTGCCAGCAGCCGGGGCCCAGTACCGGTTCGGACTAGCAGCTACGAGCAGTACTTC. This encodes CASSRGPVPVRTSSYEQYF. The chain links TRBV5-4 to TRBJ2-7; 8 bases agree with TRBD2. CDR1 and CDR2 (germline): SGHNT, YYREEE (reference sequence). The CDR3 contains 19 residues. Trimming at V came to 4 bases and at J to 3 bases, leaving 21 bases not matched to a gene.

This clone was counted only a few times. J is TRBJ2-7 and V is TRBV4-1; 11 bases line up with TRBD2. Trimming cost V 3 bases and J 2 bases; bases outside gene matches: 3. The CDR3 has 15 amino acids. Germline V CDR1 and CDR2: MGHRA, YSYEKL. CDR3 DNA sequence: TGCGCCAGCAGCCATGGGACTAGCGGACCCTACGAGCAGTACTTC. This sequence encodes CASSHGTSGPYEQYF.

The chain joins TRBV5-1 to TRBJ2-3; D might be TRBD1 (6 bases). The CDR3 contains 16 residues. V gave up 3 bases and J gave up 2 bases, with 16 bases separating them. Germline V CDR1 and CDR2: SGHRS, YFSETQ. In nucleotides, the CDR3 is TGCGCCAGCAGCTGGAAGCCAGGGGCGTCCACAGATACGCAGTATTTT. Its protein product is CASSWKPGASTDTQYF.